The T cell receptor (beta chain) under discussion was sequenced for a study of blood T cell repertoires in COVID-19. Study summary: Spain, Italy and the United States supplied samples that represented acute and convalescent COVID-19.

A Seattle source enrolled patients during active infection and followed them longitudinally. Study processing details: Amplified reference gene primers provided the basis for estimating nucleated cell counts. The repertoire was sequenced with immunoSEQ multiplex PCR; TCRdb's copy has only in-frame clones and lacks some. The V and J calls and clone size come from that table; D and trimming were worked out from the DNA. The table records around 300,000 clones, approximately 93% of them present only once. In germline, CDR1 is SGHTA, CDR2 FQGNSA. J lost 7 bases, V lost 5 bases, and 16 bases had no gene match. The CDR3 spans 17 residues.

The specimen was peripheral blood. The gene calls are TRBV7-2 and TRBJ2-1; 8 nucleotides align to TRBD2. This TCR came from a woman in her 30s with COVID-19, enrolled during active disease. DNA for the CDR3: TGTGCCAGCAGCCGCCTTTCGGGAGGGCCTTTGAGAAATGAGCAGTTCTTC. Its translation is CASSRLSGGPLRNEQFF.